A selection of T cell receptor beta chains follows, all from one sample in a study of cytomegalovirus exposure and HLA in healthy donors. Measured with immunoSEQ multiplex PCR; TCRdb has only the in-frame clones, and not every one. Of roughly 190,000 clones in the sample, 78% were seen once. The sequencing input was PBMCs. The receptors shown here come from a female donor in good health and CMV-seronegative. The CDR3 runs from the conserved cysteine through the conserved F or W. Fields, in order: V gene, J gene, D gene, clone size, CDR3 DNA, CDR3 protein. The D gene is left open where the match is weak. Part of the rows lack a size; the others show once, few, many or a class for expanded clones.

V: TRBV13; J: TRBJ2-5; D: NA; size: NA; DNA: TGTGCCAGCAGCTTGAAGACAGTCCAAGAGACCCAGTACTTC; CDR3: CASSLKTVQETQYF
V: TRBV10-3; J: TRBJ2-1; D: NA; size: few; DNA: TGTGCCATCAGTGAGCCAAATAGATACAATGAGCAGTTCTTC; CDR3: CAISEPNRYNEQFF
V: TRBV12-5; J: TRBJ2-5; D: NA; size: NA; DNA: TGTGCTAGTGGCTCTGGGACAACCCAAGAGACCCAGTACTTC; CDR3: CASGSGTTQETQYF
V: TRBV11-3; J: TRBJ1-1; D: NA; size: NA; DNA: TGTGCCAGCAGCTTAGATCCGACAGTGGGTGAAGCTTTCTTT; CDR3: CASSLDPTVGEAFF
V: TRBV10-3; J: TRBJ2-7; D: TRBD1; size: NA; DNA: TGTGCCATCGGGGGACAGGGGTTGTCCTACGAGCAGTACTTC; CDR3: CAIGGQGLSYEQYF
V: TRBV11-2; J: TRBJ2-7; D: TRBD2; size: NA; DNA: TGTGCCAGCAGCATAATAAGCGGGAACCAGTACTTC; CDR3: CASSIISGNQYF
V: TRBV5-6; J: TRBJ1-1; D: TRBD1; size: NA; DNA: TGTGCCAGCAGCGTAGACAGGGGAAGGACTGCTGAAGCTTTCTTT; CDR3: CASSVDRGRTAEAFF
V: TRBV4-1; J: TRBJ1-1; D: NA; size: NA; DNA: TGCGCCAGCAGCCAAGTCCTAGGGGATCACACTGAAGCTTTCTTT; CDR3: CASSQVLGDHTEAFF
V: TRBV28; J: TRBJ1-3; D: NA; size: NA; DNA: TGTGCCAGCAGCTATAACCGGGAGGCAGGGACCTCTGGAAACACCATATATTTT; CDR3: CASSYNREAGTSGNTIYF
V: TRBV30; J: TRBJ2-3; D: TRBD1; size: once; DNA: TGTGCCTGGAGGGACAGGGGGCAAGGAGATACGCAGTATTTT; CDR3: CAWRDRGQGDTQYF
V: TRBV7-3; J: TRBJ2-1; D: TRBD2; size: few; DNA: TGTGCCAGCAGCGGACGGGCGGGAGTTGAGCAGTTCTTC; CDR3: CASSGRAGVEQFF
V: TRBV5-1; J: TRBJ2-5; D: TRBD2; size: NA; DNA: TGCGCCAGCAGCCCCGGGGGGGCATACCAAGAGACCCAGTACTTC; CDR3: CASSPGGAYQETQYF
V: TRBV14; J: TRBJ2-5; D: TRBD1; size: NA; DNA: TGTGCCAGCAGCCAAGCCCGACCTGACAGGGGGAGCAAAGAGACCCAGTACTTC; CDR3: CASSQARPDRGSKETQYF
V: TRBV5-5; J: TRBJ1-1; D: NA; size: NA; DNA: TGTGCCAGCAGCTTGGGTTTGGGGGCTGGAAACACTGAAGCTTTCTTT; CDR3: CASSLGLGAGNTEAFF
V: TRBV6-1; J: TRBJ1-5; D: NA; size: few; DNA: TGTGCCAGCACCCCATCGGACAGGCCCCAGCATTTT; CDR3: CASTPSDRPQHF
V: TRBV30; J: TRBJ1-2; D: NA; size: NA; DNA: TGTGCCTGGAGTGTCGGGATAAACTATGGCTACACCTTC; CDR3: CAWSVGINYGYTF
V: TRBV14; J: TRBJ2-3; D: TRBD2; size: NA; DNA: TGTGCCAGCAGCCAAGATTCTCGGGGGGGGACAGATACGCAGTATTTT; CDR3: CASSQDSRGGTDTQYF
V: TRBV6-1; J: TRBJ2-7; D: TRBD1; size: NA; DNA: TGTGCCAGCAGTGCCGGGACAGGGGGTAGGAGCTACGAGCAGTACTTC; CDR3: CASSAGTGGRSYEQYF
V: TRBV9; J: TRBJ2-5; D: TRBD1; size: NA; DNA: TGTGCCAGCAGCAGAGTCGGACAGGTAAACGGAGAGACCCAGTACTTC; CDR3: CASSRVGQVNGETQYF
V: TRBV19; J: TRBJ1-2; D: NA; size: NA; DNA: TGTGCCAGTACCTTCGAGGGGGAGAACTATGGCTACACCTTC; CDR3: CASTFEGENYGYTF
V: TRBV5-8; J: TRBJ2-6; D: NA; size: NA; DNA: TGTGCCAGCAGCTTGGGGGTCGCCCGGGGGGGGGCCAACGTCCTGACTTTC; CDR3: CASSLGVARGGANVLTF
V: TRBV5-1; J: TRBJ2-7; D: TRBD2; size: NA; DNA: TGCGCCAGCAAGCGGGAAGGGGACGAGCAGTACTTC; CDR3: CASKREGDEQYF
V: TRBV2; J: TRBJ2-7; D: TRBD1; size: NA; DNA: TGTGCCAGCAGTAACCGACAGGGTGCAGTCGAGCAGTACTTC; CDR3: CASSNRQGAVEQYF
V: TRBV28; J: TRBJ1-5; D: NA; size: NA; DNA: TGTGCCAGCCGCCCCCCGGGTAGCAATCAGCCCCAGCATTTT; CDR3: CASRPPGSNQPQHF
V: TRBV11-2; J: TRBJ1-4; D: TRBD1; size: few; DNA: TGTGCCAGCAGCCACGGACAGGGTGGCGAAAAACTGTTTTTT; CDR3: CASSHGQGGEKLFF
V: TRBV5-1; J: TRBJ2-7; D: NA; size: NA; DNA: TGCGCCAGCAGCTTGCGCGGGGACGTTCCCTACGAGCAGTACTTC; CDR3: CASSLRGDVPYEQYF
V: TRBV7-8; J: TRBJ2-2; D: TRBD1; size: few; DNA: TGTGCCAGCAGCTTTGGGGGGGGGACAGGGTCCCCCGGGGAGCTGTTTTTT; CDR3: CASSFGGGTGSPGELFF
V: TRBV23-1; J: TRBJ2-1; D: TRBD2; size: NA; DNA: TGCGCCAGCAGTCAATCGGAGCGGGGCCACAATGAGCAGTTCTTC; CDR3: CASSQSERGHNEQFF
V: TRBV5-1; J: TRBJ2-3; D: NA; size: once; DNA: TGCGCCAGCAGCTTGTTAACCCAGGATACGCAGTATTTT; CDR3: CASSLLTQDTQYF
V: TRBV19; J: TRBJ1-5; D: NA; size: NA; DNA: TGTGCCAGTACCCCGACAGTACATAGCAATCAGCCCCAGCATTTT; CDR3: CASTPTVHSNQPQHF
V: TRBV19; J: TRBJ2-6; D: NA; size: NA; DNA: TGTGCCAGTTCAAGGGGTGGCTCTGGGGCCAACGTCCTGACTTTC; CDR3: CASSRGGSGANVLTF
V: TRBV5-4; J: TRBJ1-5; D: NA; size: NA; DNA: TGTGCCAGCAGCTTGGGCGATAATCAGCCCCAGCATTTT; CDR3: CASSLGDNQPQHF
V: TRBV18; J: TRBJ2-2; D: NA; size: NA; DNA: TGTGCCAGCTCATCCTCCAGCGGGAACACCGGGGAGCTGTTTTTT; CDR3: CASSSSSGNTGELFF
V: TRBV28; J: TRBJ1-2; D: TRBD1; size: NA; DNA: TGTGCCAGCAGTTTACCCAGGGGGCTTGGCTACACCTTC; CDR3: CASSLPRGLGYTF
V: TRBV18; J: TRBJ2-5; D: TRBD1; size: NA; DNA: TGTGCCAGCTCACCAGAAGGGGGCGCGGACGAGACCCAGTACTTC; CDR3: CASSPEGGADETQYF
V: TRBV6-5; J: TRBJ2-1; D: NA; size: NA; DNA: TGTGCCAGCAGTAGTCAGGGGAGCTCCTACAACGAGCAGTTCTTC; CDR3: CASSSQGSSYNEQFF
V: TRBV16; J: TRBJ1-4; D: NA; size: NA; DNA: TGTGCCAGCAGCCACTGGACATCTGGGGGGGAAAAACTGTTTTTT; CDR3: CASSHWTSGGEKLFF
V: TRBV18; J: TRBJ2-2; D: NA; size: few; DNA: TGTGCCAGTCCCTCGAACACCGGGGAGCTGTTTTTT; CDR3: CASPSNTGELFF
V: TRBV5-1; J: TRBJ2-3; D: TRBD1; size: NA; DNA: TGCGCCAGCAGCTTGTGGGACAGGACAGATACGCAGTATTTT; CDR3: CASSLWDRTDTQYF
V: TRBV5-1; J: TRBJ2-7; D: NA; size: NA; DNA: TGCGCCAGCAGCTTGGGCCAAGGGGTCGCGTCCGAGCAGTACTTC; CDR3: CASSLGQGVASEQYF
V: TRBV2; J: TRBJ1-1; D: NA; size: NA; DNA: TGTGCCAGCACTAAGGACAGTGGCACTGAAGCTTTCTTT; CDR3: CASTKDSGTEAFF
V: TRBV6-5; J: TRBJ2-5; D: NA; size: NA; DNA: TGTGCCAGCAGTTACAACCGAGTTGAGCAGTACTTC; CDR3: CASSYNRVEQYF
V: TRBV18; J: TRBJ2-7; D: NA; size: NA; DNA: TGTGCCAGCTCACCGGTGGCAGGTCCCGCCGAGCAGTACTTC; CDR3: CASSPVAGPAEQYF
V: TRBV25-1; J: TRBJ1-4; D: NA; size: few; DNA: TGTGCCAGCAGTGTCCTCGGGACGGGAGGTGAAAAACTGTTTTTT; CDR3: CASSVLGTGGEKLFF
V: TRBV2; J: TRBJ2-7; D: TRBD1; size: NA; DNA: TGTGCCAGCAGCGCGGGACAGGCTACAAGGCAGTACTTC; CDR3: CASSAGQATRQYF
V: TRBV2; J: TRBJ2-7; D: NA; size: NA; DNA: TGTGCCAGCACCCAACAGGCCTACGAGCAGTACTTC; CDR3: CASTQQAYEQYF
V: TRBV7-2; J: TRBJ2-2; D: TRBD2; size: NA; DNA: TGTGCCAGCAGCTTAGGGTCTAGCGGGGACCCGAACACCGGGGAGCTGTTTTTT; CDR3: CASSLGSSGDPNTGELFF
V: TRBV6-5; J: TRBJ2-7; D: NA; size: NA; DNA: TGTGCCAGCAGCCACCCGAGAGCCGGAGCTTCCGAGCAGTACTTC; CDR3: CASSHPRAGASEQYF
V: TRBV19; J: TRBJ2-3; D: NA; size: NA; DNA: TGTGCCAGTAGTACGGACGCTAGCGCTCTCGCGGCAGATACGCAGTATTTT; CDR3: CASSTDASALAADTQYF
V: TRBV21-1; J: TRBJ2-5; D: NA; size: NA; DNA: TGTGCCCCCAAGGGAAAGCGGGAGAATCTGAGTGAGCAGTACTTC; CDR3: CAPKGKRENLSEQYF
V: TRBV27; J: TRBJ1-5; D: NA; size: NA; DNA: TGTGCCAGCAGTTTTTTTTCATCCGGGGGGCGACTCAATCAGCCCCAGCATTTT; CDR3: CASSFFSSGGRLNQPQHF
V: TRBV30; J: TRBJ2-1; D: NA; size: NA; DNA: TGTGCCTGGAGTGTAGACGGGGACTCCTACAATGAGCAGTTCTTC; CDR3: CAWSVDGDSYNEQFF
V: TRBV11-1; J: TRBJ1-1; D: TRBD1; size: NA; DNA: TGTGCCAGCAGCTTGACAGGGGAGAACACTGAAGCTTTCTTT; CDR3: CASSLTGENTEAFF
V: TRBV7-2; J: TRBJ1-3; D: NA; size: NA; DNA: TGTGCCAGCAGCTTAACAGGCTCTGGAAACACCATATATTTT; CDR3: CASSLTGSGNTIYF
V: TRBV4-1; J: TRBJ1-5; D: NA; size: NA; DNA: TGCGCCAGCAGCCAAGAAGCATCCACAGTTAATAGCAATCAGCCCCAGCATTTT; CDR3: CASSQEASTVNSNQPQHF